Described below is a single T cell receptor beta chain sequence and its context. The clone's antigen remains unknown. Base qualities are missing; no much larger clone stands one base away. The sample is drawn from a study of control samples from healthy donors and cancer patients (TCRdb year 2020). From cysteine to phenylalanine, the CDR3 is 14 amino acids long. Only the CDR3 DNA stays, 42 bases, in frame from base 1. The germline V gene (reference sequence) sets CDR1 to LNHDA and CDR2 to SQIVND. A distance of 11 bases separates the germline ends of V and J, which lose 1 base and 5 bases respectively. Receptors were amplified or captured by the immunoSEQ multiplex PCR assay. The table was pulled from immuneACCESS by TCRdb, which kept in-frame rearrangements only. Such tables lose some clones; where checked, under half of the loss comes from unresolved V genes, and the rest has no known cause. The sample profile shows 50,000 or so clones; 86% of them were found once. The ten most abundant clones make up 2.8% of the sample.

The source of this sequence is a woman in her forties or fifties with lung cancer. Sequences were obtained from PBMCs. The chain couples TRBV19 to TRBJ1-2; too little of a D gene remains to name it. The nucleotide sequence is TGTGCCAGTAGTATAGGGGCAGCGTCATATGGCTACACCTTC. It translates as CASSIGAASYGYTF.